Shown below are 27 T cell receptor beta chains from a single sample sequenced in a study of coeliac disease. Assay: immunoSEQ multiplex PCR; the TCRdb copy retains only in-frame clones and omits some. The profile covers thousands of clones, with less than 65% appearing a single time and roughly 8% taken by the ten largest. Specimen: intraepithelial lymphocytes from the gut. These receptors all stem from a woman younger than 35 with active celiac disease.

This clone was seen only a few times. V usage is TRBV7-9 and J usage is TRBJ2-5; D might be TRBD2 (5 bases). Deletions cut 4 bases from V and 10 bases from J, with 22 bases between. The CDR3 is made up of 15 amino acids. Germline CDR1 and CDR2: SEHNR and FQNEAQ (reference sequence). Here the CDR3 reads CASSSSTDSPKGQYF. Written as DNA, the CDR3 is TGTGCCAGCAGCTCGTCGACGGACTCCCCCAAGGGCCAGTACTTC.

The chain has TRBV11-2 and TRBJ1-5; possibly TRBD1 for D (5 bases). Trimming shortened V by 1 base and J by 2 bases, and 18 bases separated the two germline ends. Germline V CDR1 and CDR2: SGHAT, FQNNGV. CDR3 length equals 18 residues. The CDR3 coding sequence is TGTGCCAGCAGCTTAGTACCCCTCCGACCGGGGGGCAATCAGCCCCAGCATTTT. This encodes CASSLVPLRPGGNQPQHF.

The rearrangement uses TRBV28 and TRBJ1-2; possible D gene TRBD1, 5 bases. Trimming cost V 3 bases and J 2 bases, with 13 bases left between them. The CDR3 spans 15 residues. CDR1 and CDR2 (germline): MDHEN, SYDVKM. CDR3 nucleotide sequence: TGTGCCAGCAGTTTGTCGGGTGGGGGGAACTATGGCTACACCTTC. Translating it yields CASSLSGGGNYGYTF.

CDR3 sequence: CASRLSGGETQYF. DNA for the CDR3: TGTGCCAGCAGACTGTCGGGGGGGGAGACCCAGTACTTC. The V gene is TRBV6-1, the J gene TRBJ2-5; 8 bases are a match to TRBD2. J lost 5 bases, V lost 6 bases, and 5 bases had no gene match. Germline values: CDR1 MNHNS, CDR2 SASEGT. This CDR3 is built from 13 residues.

The V gene is TRBV18, the J gene TRBJ2-1; D perhaps matches TRBD2 (5 bases). Per the germline V gene, CDR1 is KGHSH and CDR2 is LQKENI. The CDR3 spans 12 residues. V lost 1 base and J 10 bases, leaving 8 bases between the germline ends. DNA of the CDR3: TGTGCCAGCTCACCACGGGCGGGCGAGCAGTTCTTC. This encodes CASSPRAGEQFF.

The chain is built from TRBV11-2 and TRBJ2-7; D possibly corresponds to TRBD1 (6 bases). This CDR3 region has 13 residues. With 3 bases removed from V and 4 bases from J, the gap between germline ends came to 10 bases. Per germline, CDR1 SGHAT and CDR2 FQNNGV. CDR3 in DNA: TGTGCCAGCAGCTTGTCACAGGGTTACGAGCAGTACTTC. Its protein is CASSLSQGYEQYF.

The rearrangement uses TRBV7-9 and TRBJ1-3; D call uncertain. This CDR3 comprises 17 residues. Germline V gene data show CDR1 as SEHNR and CDR2 as FQNEAQ (reference sequence). V was pared by 3 bases and J by 0 bases, with 15 bases between. DNA for the CDR3: TGTGCCAGCAGCTTGGCCGGGTCTCCTGACTCTGGAAACACCATATATTTT. Translated: CASSLAGSPDSGNTIYF.

V usage is TRBV28 and J usage is TRBJ2-3; TRBD2 matches at 10 bases. The ends lost 5 bases at V and 0 bases at J; junction bases unmatched: 20. Germline V gene lookup returns CDR1 MDHEN and CDR2 SYDVKM. The CDR3 totals 21 residues. CDR3 sequence reads: CASSPSPGTSALLLSTDTQYF. As DNA, the CDR3 is TGTGCCAGCAGTCCCTCCCCCGGGACTAGCGCGTTACTCTTGAGCACAGATACGCAGTATTTT.

A few counts support this clone. This CDR3 reads CASSFSGAGYNEQFF. CDR3 DNA sequence: TGCGCCAGCAGCTTCTCTGGGGCAGGGTACAATGAGCAGTTCTTC. The rearrangement links TRBV5-1 to TRBJ2-1; D might be TRBD1 (5 bases). Germline assignment: CDR1 SGHRS and CDR2 YFSETQ. This CDR3 has 15 amino acids. V dropped 2 bases and J dropped 4 bases, with 13 bases sitting between them.

The V gene is TRBV12-5, the J gene TRBJ2-3; D might be TRBD1 (5 bases). Germline lookup yields CDR1 LGHNT and CDR2 FRNRAP. This CDR3 comprises 17 residues. V lost 6 bases, J lost 2 bases, and 21 bases lay in between. This CDR3 is CASGLSIRGDLTDTQYF. The CDR3 DNA follows: TGTGCTAGTGGACTATCCATTAGGGGTGATCTCACAGATACGCAGTATTTT.

This clone occurred a few times. V and J are TRBV5-1 and TRBJ1-4, with D possibly TRBD1 on 6 matching bases. The CDR3 extends over 14 amino acids. Trimming took 4 bases from V and 4 from J, leaving 11 bases between them. Germline-derived CDR1 and CDR2 are SGHRS and YFSETQ. CDR3 protein: CASSPGHINEKLFF. The CDR3 DNA reads TGCGCCAGCAGCCCGGGACACATTAATGAAAAACTGTTTTTT.

The gene calls are TRBV9 and TRBJ2-1; 16 nucleotides agree with TRBD2. V was clipped by 2 bases and J by 3 bases; unmatched bases: 2. CDR3 length: 17 amino acids. Looked up from germline, CDR1 is SGDLS and CDR2 is YYNGEE. CDR3 in amino acids: CASSVGTSGGGYNEQFF. For the CDR3, the DNA is TGTGCCAGCAGCGTGGGGACTAGCGGGGGGGGCTACAATGAGCAGTTCTTC.

Of note for this clone: Its ends do not fully match the called genes, so a read error is possible. This sequence joins TRBV5-1 and TRBJ2-3, with unresolved D. CDR1 and CDR2 (germline): SGHRS, YFSETQ. The length of the CDR3 is 13 residues. The CDR3, as DNA: TGCGCCAGCCGCTTCAGCGGCACAGATACGCAGTATTTT. This translates into CASRFSGTDTQYF. Combining the CDR3 with reference TRBV5-1 and TRBJ2-3 gives the whole variable domain KAGVTQTPRYLIKTRGQQVTLSCSPISGHRSVSWYQQTPGQGLQFLFEYFSETQRNKGNFPGRFSGRQFSNSRSEMNVSTLELGDSALYLCASRFSGTDTQYFGPGTRLTVL.

This chain's CDR3 is CASSEVGGPGDTQYF. The CDR3 DNA sequence: TGTGCCAGCAGTGAAGTCGGGGGGCCGGGAGATACGCAGTATTTT. The rearrangement uses TRBV2 and TRBJ2-3; maybe TRBD2 (7 bases). Trimming left V 1 base short and J 5 bases short, with 13 bases between. Germline V gene sequence: CDR1 SNHLY, CDR2 FYNNEI. This CDR3 is 15 amino acids long.

The chain is built from TRBV19 and TRBJ1-5; maybe TRBD1 (5 bases). The germline V gene encodes CDR1 LNHDA and CDR2 SQIVND (reference sequence). V dropped 7 bases and J dropped 3 bases, with 22 bases sitting between them. The CDR3 length is 17 residues. CDR3: CASTLTGVPRNNQPQHF. The CDR3 DNA sequence: TGTGCCAGTACCTTAACAGGTGTCCCCCGTAACAATCAGCCCCAGCATTTT.

In this sample, this clone is large. This rearrangement joins TRBV29-1 to TRBJ2-7; the D is unclear. CDR3 length: 11 amino acids. Germline values: CDR1 SQVTM, CDR2 ANQGSEA. The germline V and J ends were trimmed by 1 base and 5 bases, with 6 bases remaining between them. The CDR3 bases are TGCAGCGTTGAAGTACATAACGAGCAGTACTTC. Amino acid sequence: CSVEVHNEQYF.

In its sample, this clone ranks as medium-sized. This rearrangement joins TRBV7-6 to TRBJ2-1; 9 bases agree with TRBD2. Germline CDR1 and CDR2: SGHVS and FNYEAQ. The CDR3 is 16 amino acids. Trimming removed 4 bases from V and 3 bases from J; junction bases left unmatched: 7. Written as DNA, the CDR3 is TGTGCCAGCAGCTGGGGATTTAGCGGGAGCTACAATGAGCAGTTCTTC. Translating it yields CASSWGFSGSYNEQFF.

This clone was seen only a few times. V gene TRBV25-1 combines with J gene TRBJ1-1, with D perhaps matching TRBD1 (6 bases). The germline V gene encodes CDR1 MGHDK and CDR2 SYGVNS. V lost 5 bases to trimming and J lost 1 base, with 20 bases between them. This CDR3 has 17 residues. DNA of the CDR3: TGTGCCAGCAGTCCCTGGGTAGGGGGTAGTGAGAACACTGAAGCTTTCTTT. Protein sequence: CASSPWVGGSENTEAFF.

V gene TRBV7-2 combines with J gene TRBJ2-1, with D tentatively TRBD2 (6 bases). The V gene lost 3 bases and the J gene lost 4 bases, with 19 bases spanning the gap. Looked up from germline, CDR1 is SGHTA and CDR2 is FQGNSA. The CDR3 has 17 residues. The CDR3 DNA reads as TGTGCCAGCAGCTTCCAGATTTATGGCGGGACTTACAATGAGCAGTTCTTC. Translated: CASSFQIYGGTYNEQFF.

This chain links TRBV11-2 with TRBJ2-1, with 9 positions matching TRBD1. V dropped 3 bases and J dropped 1; count of bases not matched to a gene: 1. This CDR3 has 15 residues. From germline, CDR1 is SGHAT and CDR2 FQNNGV. The DNA of the CDR3 is TGTGCCAGCAGCTTTGGACAGGGGTCCTACAATGAGCAGTTCTTC. It translates to CASSFGQGSYNEQFF.

The chain recombines TRBV7-7 with TRBJ2-7, with a possible D match to TRBD1 (6 bases). CDR3 length equals 14 residues. The germline V and J ends were trimmed by 5 bases and 0 bases, with 11 bases remaining between them. The germline V gene encodes CDR1 SSHAT and CDR2 FNYEAQ (reference sequence). CDR3 DNA: TGTGCCAGCAGCGAGGGACACCTCTCCTACGAGCAGTACTTC. Protein product: CASSEGHLSYEQYF.

The rearrangement links TRBV11-2 to TRBJ1-1; a possible D gene is TRBD1 (5 bases). Germline CDR1 reads SGHAT; CDR2 reads FQNNGV. Between the trimmed V and J ends, which lost 5 bases and 1 base, there was a span of 17 bases. The CDR3 runs to 16 residues. The CDR3 reads CASSPGRGQGNTEAFF. The CDR3 coding sequence is TGTGCCAGCAGCCCCGGTCGTGGGCAGGGGAACACTGAAGCTTTCTTT.

This clone has more than one count but fewer than ten. The chain couples TRBV27 to TRBJ2-3; 7 nucleotides line up with TRBD1. This CDR3 region has 13 residues. J was trimmed by 4 bases and V by 5 bases; bases with no gene match: 3. In germline, CDR1 is MNHEY, CDR2 SMNVEV (reference sequence). The CDR3 loop is CASSGQGADTQYF. In nucleotides, the CDR3 is TGTGCCAGCAGTGGGCAGGGGGCAGATACGCAGTATTTT.

This clone has more than one count but fewer than ten. V and J are TRBV5-1 and TRBJ1-5; no definite D call. This CDR3 comprises 13 residues. Germline V lookup: CDR1 SGHRS, CDR2 YFSETQ. The ends were cut back, 0 bases at V and 1 base at J, with 2 bases in the middle. CDR3 residues: CASSLASNQPQHF. The CDR3 bases are TGCGCCAGCAGCTTGGCGAGCAATCAGCCCCAGCATTTT.

This sequence joins TRBV6-6 and TRBJ2-5, with 10 bases lining up with TRBD2. Germline trimming cut 6 bases from V and 5 bases from J; bases unmatched to any gene: 12. The germline V gene has CDR1 MNHNY and CDR2 SVGAGI (reference sequence). The CDR3 has 16 amino acids. The CDR3 region is CASRKGLAVIRETQYF. In nucleotides, the CDR3 is TGTGCCAGCAGAAAAGGACTAGCGGTTATTAGGGAGACCCAGTACTTC.

As DNA, the CDR3 is TGTGCCAGCTTTGGTAGGGGGCTGGGCTATGGCTACACCTTC. Its protein product is CASFGRGLGYGYTF. The chain combines TRBV28 with TRBJ1-2; 7 bases map to TRBD1. The CDR3 contains 14 residues. Germline CDR1 is MDHEN and CDR2 is SYDVKM. V lost 8 bases and J lost 4; bases outside the gene matches: 10.

The chain employs TRBV18 and TRBJ1-1, with 7 positions matching TRBD1. The CDR3 has 15 amino acids. V lost 5 bases to trimming and J lost 9 bases; unmatched junction nucleotides: 15. The germline gives CDR1 KGHSH, CDR2 LQKENI. The CDR3 nucleotides are TGTGCCAGCTCAGAACAGGGGAGACTCTCTTTCCAAGCTTTCTTT. Its translation: CASSEQGRLSFQAFF.